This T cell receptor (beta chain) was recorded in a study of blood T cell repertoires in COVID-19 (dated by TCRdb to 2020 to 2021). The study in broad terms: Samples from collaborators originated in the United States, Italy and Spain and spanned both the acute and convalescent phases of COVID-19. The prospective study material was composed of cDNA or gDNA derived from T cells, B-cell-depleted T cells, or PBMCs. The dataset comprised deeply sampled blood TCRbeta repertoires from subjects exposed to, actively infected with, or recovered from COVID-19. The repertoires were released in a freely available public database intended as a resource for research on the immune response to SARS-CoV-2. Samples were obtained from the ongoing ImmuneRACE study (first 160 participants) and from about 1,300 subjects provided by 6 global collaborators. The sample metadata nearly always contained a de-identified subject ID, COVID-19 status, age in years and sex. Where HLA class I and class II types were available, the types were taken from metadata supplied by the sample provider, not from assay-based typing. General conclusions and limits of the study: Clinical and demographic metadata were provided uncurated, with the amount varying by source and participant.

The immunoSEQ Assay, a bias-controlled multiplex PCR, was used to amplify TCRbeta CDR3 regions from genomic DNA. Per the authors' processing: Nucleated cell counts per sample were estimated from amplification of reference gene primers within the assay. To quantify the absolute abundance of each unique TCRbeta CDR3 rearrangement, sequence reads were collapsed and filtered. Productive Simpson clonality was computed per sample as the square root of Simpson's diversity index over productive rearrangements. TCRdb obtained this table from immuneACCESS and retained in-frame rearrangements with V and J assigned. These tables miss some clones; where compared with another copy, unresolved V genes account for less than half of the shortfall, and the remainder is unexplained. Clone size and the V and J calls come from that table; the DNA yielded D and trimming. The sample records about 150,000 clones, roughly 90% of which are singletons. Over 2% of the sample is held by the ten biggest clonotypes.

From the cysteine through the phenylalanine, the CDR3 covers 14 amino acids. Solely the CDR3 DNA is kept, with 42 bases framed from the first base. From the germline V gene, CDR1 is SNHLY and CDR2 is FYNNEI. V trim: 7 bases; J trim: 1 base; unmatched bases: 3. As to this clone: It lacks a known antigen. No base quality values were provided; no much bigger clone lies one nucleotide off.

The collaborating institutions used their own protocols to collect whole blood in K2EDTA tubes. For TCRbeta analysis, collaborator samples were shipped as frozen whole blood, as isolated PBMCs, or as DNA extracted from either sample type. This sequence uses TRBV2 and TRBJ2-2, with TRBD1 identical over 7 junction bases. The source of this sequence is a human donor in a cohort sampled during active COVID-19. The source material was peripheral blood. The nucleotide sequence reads TGTGCCAGCAAAAGACAGGGGAACACCGGGGAGCTGTTTTTT. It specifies CASKRQGNTGELFF.